Sequencing of this T cell receptor (beta chain) was carried out in a study of response to subunit inactivated influenza vaccine. Regarding the study as a whole: The study's authors posited that every seasonal influenza vaccination enlists few new T cells.

TCRdb redid the calling of the RT-PCR reads with MiXCR, one entry per CDR3 protein. There are more than 700,000 distinct CDR3 sequences in the sample; 21% occur only once, and 9.5% to 13% lies in the top ten. Details on this clonotype: The target antigen is unknown.

Germline CDR1 LGHNA, CDR2 YSLEER. J was trimmed by 4 bases and V by 3 bases; bases with no gene match: 6. The CDR3 spans 16 residues. The chain combines TRBV4-3 with TRBJ2-3, with TRBD2 matching 11 bases. This receptor was identified in a man aged 50 to 59 who received an inactivated influenza vaccine. The starting material was PBMCs from blood, obtained around 5 days after vaccination. CDR3 sequence: CASSQTGTSGSDTQYF. CDR3 nucleotide sequence: TGCGCCAGCAGCCAGACCGGGACTAGCGGATCAGATACGCAGTATTTT.